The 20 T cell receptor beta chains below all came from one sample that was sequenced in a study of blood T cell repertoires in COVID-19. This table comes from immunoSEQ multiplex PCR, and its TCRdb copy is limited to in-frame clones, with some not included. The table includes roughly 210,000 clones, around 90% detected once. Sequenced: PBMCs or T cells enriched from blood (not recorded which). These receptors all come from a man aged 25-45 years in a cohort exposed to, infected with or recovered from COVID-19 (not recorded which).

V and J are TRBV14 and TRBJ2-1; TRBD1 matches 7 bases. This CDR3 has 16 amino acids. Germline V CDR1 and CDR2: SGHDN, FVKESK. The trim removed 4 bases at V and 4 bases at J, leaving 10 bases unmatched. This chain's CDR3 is CASSPWSGTAYNEQFF. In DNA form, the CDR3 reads TGTGCCAGCAGCCCCTGGTCCGGGACAGCTTACAATGAGCAGTTCTTC.

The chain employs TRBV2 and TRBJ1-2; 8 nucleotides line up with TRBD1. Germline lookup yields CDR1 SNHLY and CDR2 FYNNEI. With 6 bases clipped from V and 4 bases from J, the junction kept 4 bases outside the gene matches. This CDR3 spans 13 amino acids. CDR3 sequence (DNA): TGTGCCAGCAGCGGACAGGGAAGCTATGGCTACACCTTC. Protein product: CASSGQGSYGYTF.

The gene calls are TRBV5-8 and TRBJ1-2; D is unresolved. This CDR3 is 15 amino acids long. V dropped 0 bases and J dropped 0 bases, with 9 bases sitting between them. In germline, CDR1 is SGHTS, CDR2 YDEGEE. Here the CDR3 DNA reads TGTGCCAGCAGCTTGGTGGAGCCAGCTAACTATGGCTACACCTTC. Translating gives CASSLVEPANYGYTF.

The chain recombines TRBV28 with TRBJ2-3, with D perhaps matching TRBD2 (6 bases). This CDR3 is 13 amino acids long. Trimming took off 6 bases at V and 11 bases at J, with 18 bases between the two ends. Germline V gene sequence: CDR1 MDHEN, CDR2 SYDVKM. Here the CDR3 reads CASRGAGAFGQYF. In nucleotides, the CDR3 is TGTGCCAGCAGGGGAGCGGGCGCCTTCGGGCAGTATTTT.

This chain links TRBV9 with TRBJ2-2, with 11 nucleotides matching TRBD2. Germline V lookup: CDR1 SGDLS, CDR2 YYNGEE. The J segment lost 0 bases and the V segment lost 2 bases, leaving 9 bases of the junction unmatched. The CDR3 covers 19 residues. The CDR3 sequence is CASSVSGLAGQANTGELFF. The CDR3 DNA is TGTGCCAGCAGCGTCTCCGGACTAGCGGGCCAAGCGAACACCGGGGAGCTGTTTTTT.

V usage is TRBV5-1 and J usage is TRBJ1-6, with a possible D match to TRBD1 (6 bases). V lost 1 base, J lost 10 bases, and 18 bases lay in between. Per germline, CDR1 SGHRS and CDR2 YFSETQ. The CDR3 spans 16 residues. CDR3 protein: CASSLQGPEGTSPLHF. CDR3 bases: TGCGCCAGCAGCTTGCAGGGGCCCGAGGGGACGTCACCCCTCCACTTT. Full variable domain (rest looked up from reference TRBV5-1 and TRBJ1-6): KAGVTQTPRYLIKTRGQQVTLSCSPISGHRSVSWYQQTPGQGLQFLFEYFSETQRNKGNFPGRFSGRQFSNSRSEMNVSTLELGDSALYLCASSLQGPEGTSPLHFGNGTRLTVT.

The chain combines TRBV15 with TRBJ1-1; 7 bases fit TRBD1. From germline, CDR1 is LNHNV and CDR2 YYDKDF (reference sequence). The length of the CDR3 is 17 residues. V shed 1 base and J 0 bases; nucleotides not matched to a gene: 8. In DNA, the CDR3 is TGTGCCACCAGCAGAGGCAGCATACAGGGGCTGAACACTGAAGCTTTCTTT. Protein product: CATSRGSIQGLNTEAFF.

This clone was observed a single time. The CDR3 DNA reads TGTGCCAGCAGTGAGACAGGTCCGGGGACTTCACCCCTCCACTTT. This sequence encodes CASSETGPGTSPLHF. The chain joins TRBV28 to TRBJ1-6; TRBD1 might be the D (6 bases). Trimming took off 5 bases at V and 9 bases at J, with 17 bases between the two ends. The CDR3 covers 15 residues. Per germline, CDR1 MDHEN and CDR2 SYDVKM.

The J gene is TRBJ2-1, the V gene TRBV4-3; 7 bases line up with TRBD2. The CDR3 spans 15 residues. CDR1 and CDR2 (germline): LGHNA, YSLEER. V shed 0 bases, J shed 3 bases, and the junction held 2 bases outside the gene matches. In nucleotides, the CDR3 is TGCGCCAGCAGCCAAGAGCTAGCGGACTACAATGAGCAGTTCTTC. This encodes CASSQELADYNEQFF.

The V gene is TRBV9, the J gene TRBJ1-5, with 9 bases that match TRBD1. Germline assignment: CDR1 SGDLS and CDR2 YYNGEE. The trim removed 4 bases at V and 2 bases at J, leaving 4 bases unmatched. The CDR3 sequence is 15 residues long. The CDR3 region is CASSKTGGGNQPQHF. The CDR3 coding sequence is TGTGCCAGCAGCAAGACAGGGGGAGGCAATCAGCCCCAGCATTTT.

CDR3 region: CASSVFPLAGRGGTDTQYF. The CDR3 bases are TGTGCCAGCAGCGTATTTCCCCTAGCGGGAAGGGGCGGCACAGATACGCAGTATTTT. The rearrangement uses TRBV9 and TRBJ2-3, with TRBD2 identical over 9 bases. The CDR3 consists of 19 residues. With 1 base clipped from V and 1 base from J, the junction kept 13 bases outside the gene matches. CDR1 is SGDLS, CDR2 YYNGEE, per germline.

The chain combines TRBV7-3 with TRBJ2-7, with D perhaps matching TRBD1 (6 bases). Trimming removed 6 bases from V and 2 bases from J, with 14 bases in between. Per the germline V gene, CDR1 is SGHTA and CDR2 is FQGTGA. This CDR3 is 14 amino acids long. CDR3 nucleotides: TGTGCCAGCAGAAAGGGGCAGGGGCCCTACGAGCAGTACTTC. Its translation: CASRKGQGPYEQYF.

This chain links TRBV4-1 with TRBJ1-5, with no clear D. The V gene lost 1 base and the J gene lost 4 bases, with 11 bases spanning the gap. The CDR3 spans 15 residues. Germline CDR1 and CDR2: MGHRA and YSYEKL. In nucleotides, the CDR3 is TGCGCCAGCAGCCAAGGAGGGTCTGTTAATCAGCCCCAGCATTTT. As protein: CASSQGGSVNQPQHF.

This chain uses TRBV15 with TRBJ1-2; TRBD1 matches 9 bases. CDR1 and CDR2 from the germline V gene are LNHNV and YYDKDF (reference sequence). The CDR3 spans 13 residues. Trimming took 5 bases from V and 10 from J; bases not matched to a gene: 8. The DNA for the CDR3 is TGTGCCACCAGCTCCCGGGACAGGGTGGTCTACACCTTC. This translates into CATSSRDRVVYTF.

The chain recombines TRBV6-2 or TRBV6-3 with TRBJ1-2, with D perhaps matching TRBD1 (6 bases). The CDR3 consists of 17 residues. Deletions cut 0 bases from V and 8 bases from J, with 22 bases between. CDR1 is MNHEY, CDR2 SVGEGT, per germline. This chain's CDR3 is CASSYSGGARGASGYTF. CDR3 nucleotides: TGTGCCAGCAGTTACTCAGGGGGGGCCCGGGGTGCGAGCGGCTACACCTTC.

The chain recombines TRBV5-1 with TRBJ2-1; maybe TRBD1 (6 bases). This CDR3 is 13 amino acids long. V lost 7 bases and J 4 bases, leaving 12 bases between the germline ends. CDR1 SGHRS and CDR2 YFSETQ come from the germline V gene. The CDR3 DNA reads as TGCGCCAGCCGGGACACCGGATACAATGAGCAGTTCTTC. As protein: CASRDTGYNEQFF.

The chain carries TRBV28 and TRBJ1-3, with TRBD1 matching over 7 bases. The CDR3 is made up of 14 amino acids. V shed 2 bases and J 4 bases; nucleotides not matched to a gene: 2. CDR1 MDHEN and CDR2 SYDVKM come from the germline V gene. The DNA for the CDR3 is TGTGCCAGCAGTTTAGGGACAGAGGGAAACACCATATATTTT. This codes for CASSLGTEGNTIYF.

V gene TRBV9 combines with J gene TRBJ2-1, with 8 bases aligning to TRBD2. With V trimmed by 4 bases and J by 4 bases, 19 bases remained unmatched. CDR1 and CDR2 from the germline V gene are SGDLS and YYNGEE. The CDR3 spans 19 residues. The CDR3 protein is CASSPEGLSGSFLYNEQFF. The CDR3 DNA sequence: TGTGCCAGCAGCCCGGAAGGGCTCAGCGGGAGTTTCCTTTACAATGAGCAGTTCTTC.

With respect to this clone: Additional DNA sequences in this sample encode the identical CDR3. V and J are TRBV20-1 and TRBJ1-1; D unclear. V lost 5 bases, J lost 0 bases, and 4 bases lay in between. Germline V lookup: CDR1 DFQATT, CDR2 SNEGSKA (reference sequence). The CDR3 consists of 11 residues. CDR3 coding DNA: TGCAGTGCTCCGGTGAACACTGAAGCTTTCTTT. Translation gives CSAPVNTEAFF.

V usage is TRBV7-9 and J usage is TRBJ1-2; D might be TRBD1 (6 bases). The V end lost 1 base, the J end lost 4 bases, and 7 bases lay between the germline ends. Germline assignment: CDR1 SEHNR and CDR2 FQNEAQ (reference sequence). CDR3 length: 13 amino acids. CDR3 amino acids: CASSLVGGYGYTF. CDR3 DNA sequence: TGTGCCAGCAGCTTAGTAGGGGGCTATGGCTACACCTTC.